This TCR beta chain was identified during a study of blood T cell repertoires in COVID-19. Looking at the study overall: The cDNA or gDNA used as material had been derived from T cells, B-cell-depleted T cells, or PBMCs.

The germline gives CDR1 SGHRS, CDR2 YFSETQ. Germline trimming cut 3 bases from V and 10 bases from J; bases unmatched to any gene: 9. There are 14 residues in the CDR3. Sequencing used immunoSEQ multiplex PCR; TCRdb keeps in-frame clones, though not all of them. The data show around 310,000 clones, 88% seen once. The sequenced material came from peripheral blood. The TCR sequence derives from a woman in her 50s with active or convalescent COVID-19. The V gene is TRBV5-1, the J gene TRBJ2-1, with 8 positions matching TRBD1. CDR3 residues: CASSSQLGQAEQFF. DNA for the CDR3: TGCGCCAGCAGCTCGCAACTGGGACAGGCCGAGCAGTTCTTC.